This T cell receptor beta chain appears in the sequencing data of a study of blood T cell repertoires in COVID-19. Whole-study context: Researchers got acute and convalescent COVID-19 samples from the United States, Italy and Spain.

Germline V CDR1 and CDR2: MGHRA, YSYEKL. The CDR3 has 17 residues. The J segment lost 0 bases and the V segment lost 0 bases, leaving 7 bases of the junction unmatched. Sequencing was performed with immunoSEQ multiplex PCR; in TCRdb, only in-frame clones are kept and a portion is missing. The sample has 85,000 to 90,000 clones, around 88% seen once; the top ten hold 0.95% to 1.5%. The rearrangement links TRBV4-1 to TRBJ1-2; 7 nucleotides line up with TRBD1. Source material: peripheral blood. The receptor's source is a man older than 75 with active or convalescent COVID-19. The CDR3 sequence is CASSQEFPGQANYGYTF. Written as DNA, the CDR3 is TGCGCCAGCAGCCAAGAATTCCCTGGACAGGCTAACTATGGCTACACCTTC.